Presented here are 19 T cell receptor beta chains from one specimen sequenced in a study of blood T cell repertoires in COVID-19. Only in-frame clones appear in the TCRdb table, and some are missing; sequencing was by immunoSEQ multiplex PCR. The sample has some 150,000 clones; roughly 87% are singletons. Sequenced material: peripheral blood. These receptors were taken from a woman aged 45-65 years with acute or convalescent COVID-19.

The chain employs TRBV5-1 and TRBJ2-3, with 10 bases identical to TRBD2. The CDR3 covers 17 residues. V gave up 0 bases and J gave up 4 bases; unmatched junction bases: 8. The V gene's germline CDR1 is SGHRS and CDR2 YFSETQ. DNA of the CDR3: TGCGCCAGCAGCTTGGCCCCTAGCGGGGGACACCCAGATACGCAGTATTTT. It encodes CASSLAPSGGHPDTQYF.

The chain employs TRBV5-1 and TRBJ2-1; 16 bases are a match to TRBD2. Germline values: CDR1 SGHRS, CDR2 YFSETQ. J gave up 4 bases and V 4 bases, and 5 bases lay outside the gene matches. The CDR3 totals 17 residues. The CDR3 DNA is TGCGCCAGCAGCCCGAGGGGACTAGCGGGAGGGTACAATGAGCAGTTCTTC. It yields the protein CASSPRGLAGGYNEQFF.

This chain joins TRBV27 and TRBJ2-5; 10 nucleotides match TRBD2. This CDR3 has 14 amino acids. Germline CDR1 MNHEY, CDR2 SMNVEV (reference sequence). With V trimmed by 5 bases and J by 7 bases, 7 bases remained unmatched. The CDR3 region has the DNA TGTGCCAGCAGTCAGCGGGGGGGCCAGGCGACCCAGTACTTC. Amino acid sequence: CASSQRGGQATQYF.

There are a few counts of this clone. The chain recombines TRBV10-1 with TRBJ1-1; no clear D. This CDR3 contains 12 residues. From germline, CDR1 is WNHNN and CDR2 SYGVQD (reference sequence). The V end lost 3 bases, the J end lost 3 bases, and 5 bases lay between the germline ends. The CDR3 spells CASSEGDTEAFF. In DNA, the CDR3 is TGCGCCAGCAGTGAAGGAGACACTGAAGCTTTCTTT.

This chain joins TRBV6-1 and TRBJ2-1; D uncertain. Trimming cost V 3 bases and J 2 bases, with 5 bases left between them. CDR1 and CDR2 from the germline V gene are MNHNS and SASEGT. This CDR3 has 13 amino acids. The CDR3 sequence is CASSDRTYNEQFF. The CDR3 region has the DNA TGTGCCAGCAGTGACAGAACCTACAATGAGCAGTTCTTC.

V gene TRBV18 combines with J gene TRBJ1-2; 9 bases align to TRBD1. From germline, CDR1 is KGHSH and CDR2 LQKENI. V lost 2 bases, J lost 5 bases, and 9 bases stayed unmatched. The CDR3 spans 16 residues. CDR3 sequence: CASSPGGDRAPYGYTF. The CDR3 DNA follows: TGTGCCAGCTCACCAGGAGGGGACAGGGCCCCATATGGCTACACCTTC.

V and J are TRBV7-9 and TRBJ2-1, with TRBD2 matching 12 bases. From germline, CDR1 is SEHNR and CDR2 FQNEAQ (reference sequence). After removal of 3 bases from V and 7 bases from J, the junction contained 4 bases not matched to a gene. The CDR3 extends over 15 amino acids. In DNA form, the CDR3 reads TGTGCCAGCAGCTTTATAGGACTAGCGGGAAATGAGCAGTTCTTC. This codes for CASSFIGLAGNEQFF.

This rearrangement joins TRBV11-2 to TRBJ2-3; tentative D call: TRBD2 (6 bases). Looked up from germline, CDR1 is SGHAT and CDR2 is FQNNGV. The CDR3 loop spans 17 amino acids. Trimming removed 0 bases at V and 0 bases at J, with 13 bases between. The CDR3 loop is CASSLDLASVSTDTQYF. Here the CDR3 DNA reads TGTGCCAGCAGCTTAGATCTCGCTAGCGTAAGCACAGATACGCAGTATTTT.

This clone was seen just once. The chain employs TRBV14 and TRBJ2-7; 7 nucleotides match TRBD1. The CDR3 runs to 14 residues. The germline CDR1 and CDR2 sequences are SGHDN and FVKESK. Trimming at V came to 5 bases and at J to 3 bases, leaving 7 bases not matched to a gene. The CDR3 DNA reads TGTGCCAGCAGCTCACCCGGACAGGACTACGAGCAGTACTTC. Its protein product is CASSSPGQDYEQYF.

The chain has TRBV3-1 (or the pseudogene TRBV3-2) and TRBJ2-2, with D hard to call. The CDR3 has 13 amino acids. With 4 bases removed from V and 5 bases from J, the gap between germline ends came to 8 bases. CDR1 is LGHDT and CDR2 is YNNKEL in the germline V gene (reference sequence). This chain's CDR3 is CASSPQVTGELFF. CDR3 bases: TGTGCCAGCAGCCCCCAGGTTACCGGGGAGCTGTTTTTT.

V usage is TRBV7-9 and J usage is TRBJ1-1, with D possibly TRBD1 on 6 matching bases. Trimming took 2 bases from V and 10 from J, leaving 11 bases between them. CDR1 and CDR2 (germline): SEHNR, FQNEAQ (reference sequence). The CDR3 spans 12 residues. The CDR3 region has the DNA TGTGCCAGCAGCTTATCAGGGGCAGGAGCTTTCTTT. This encodes CASSLSGAGAFF.

The J gene is TRBJ1-6, the V gene TRBV5-1, with TRBD1 matching over 10 bases. Trimming at V came to 4 bases and at J to 7 bases, leaving 5 bases not matched to a gene. Per the germline V gene, CDR1 is SGHRS and CDR2 is YFSETQ. The CDR3 spans 15 residues. The CDR3 nucleotides are TGCGCCAGCAGCCTAGGGACAGGGGAAAATTCACCCCTCCACTTT. Translated: CASSLGTGENSPLHF. Filled out from reference TRBV5-1 and TRBJ1-6, the complete variable domain reads KAGVTQTPRYLIKTRGQQVTLSCSPISGHRSVSWYQQTPGQGLQFLFEYFSETQRNKGNFPGRFSGRQFSNSRSEMNVSTLELGDSALYLCASSLGTGENSPLHFGNGTRLTVT.

In its sample, this clone was seen a few times. The chain links TRBV5-1 to TRBJ1-2; TRBD1 agrees at 8 bases. The J segment lost 4 bases and the V segment lost 4 bases, leaving 12 bases of the junction unmatched. CDR1 is SGHRS, CDR2 YFSETQ, per germline. This CDR3 region has 16 residues. The CDR3 reads CASSKDGPGGPYGYTF. CDR3 in DNA: TGCGCCAGCAGCAAGGACGGGCCAGGGGGCCCCTATGGCTACACCTTC.

The chain joins TRBV7-3 to TRBJ2-3; a weak D match, TRBD1 (6 bases). The germline V gene has CDR1 SGHTA and CDR2 FQGTGA. The CDR3 sequence is 14 residues long. Trimming shortened V by 5 bases and J by 6 bases, and 15 bases separated the two germline ends. CDR3 protein: CASSPRQAGDTQYF. The CDR3, as DNA: TGTGCCAGCAGCCCGCGACAGGCCGGGGATACGCAGTATTTT.

The chain combines TRBV28 with TRBJ2-7; D is possibly TRBD2 (6 bases). Germline-derived CDR1 and CDR2 are MDHEN and SYDVKM. The CDR3 is 16 residues long. The V and J ends lost 6 bases and 4 bases respectively, with 22 bases between them. The CDR3 sequence: CASRPPTGVHSYEQYF. As DNA, the CDR3 is TGTGCCAGCAGACCACCTACGGGGGTCCACTCTTACGAGCAGTACTTC.

V usage is TRBV2 and J usage is TRBJ2-2; 11 bases are shared with TRBD2. Trimming cost V 4 bases and J 4 bases; bases outside gene matches: 5. Germline V gene sequence: CDR1 SNHLY, CDR2 FYNNEI. The CDR3 runs 16 residues. The CDR3 loop is CASSALAGGFTGELFF. The CDR3 bases are TGTGCCAGCAGTGCCCTAGCGGGGGGATTCACCGGGGAGCTGTTTTTT.

The chain links TRBV5-1 to TRBJ1-1; D not resolved. Germline assignment: CDR1 SGHRS and CDR2 YFSETQ. V was shortened by 0 bases and J by 6 bases, with 18 bases between the two germline ends. There are 16 residues in the CDR3. Here the CDR3 reads CASSLGSQSLPAEAFF. In DNA, the CDR3 is TGCGCCAGCAGCTTGGGTAGCCAGTCTCTCCCCGCTGAAGCTTTCTTT.

This chain links TRBV11-3 with TRBJ2-7; 9 bases match TRBD1. The CDR3 consists of 14 residues. Germline V lookup: CDR1 SGHNT, CDR2 YENEEA. The junction had 3 bases not matched to a gene; V was cut back by 2 bases and J by 4 bases. The CDR3 coding sequence is TGTGCCAGCAGCTTAAGGACAGGGGAGTACGAGCAGTACTTC. It yields the protein CASSLRTGEYEQYF.

The chain is built from TRBV28 and TRBJ2-3; TRBD2 agrees at 8 bases. Germline CDR1 reads MDHEN; CDR2 reads SYDVKM. The ends lost 4 bases at V and 3 bases at J; junction bases unmatched: 3. The CDR3 runs 14 residues. CDR3 sequence (DNA): TGTGCCAGCAGTTCGGGACTAGAAACAGATACGCAGTATTTT. Residues: CASSSGLETDTQYF.